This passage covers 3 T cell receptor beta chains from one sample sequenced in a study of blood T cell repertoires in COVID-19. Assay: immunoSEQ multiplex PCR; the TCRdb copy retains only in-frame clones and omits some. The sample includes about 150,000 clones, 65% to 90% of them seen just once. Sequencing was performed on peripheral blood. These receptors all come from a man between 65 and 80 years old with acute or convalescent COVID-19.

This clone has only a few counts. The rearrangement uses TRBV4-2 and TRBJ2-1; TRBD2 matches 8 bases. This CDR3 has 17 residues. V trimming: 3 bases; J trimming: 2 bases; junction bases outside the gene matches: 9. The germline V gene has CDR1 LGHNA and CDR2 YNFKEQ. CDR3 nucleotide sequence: TGTGCCAGCAGCCAGTCTTTTAGCGGGGCCCCCTACAATGAGCAGTTCTTC. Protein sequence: CASSQSFSGAPYNEQFF.

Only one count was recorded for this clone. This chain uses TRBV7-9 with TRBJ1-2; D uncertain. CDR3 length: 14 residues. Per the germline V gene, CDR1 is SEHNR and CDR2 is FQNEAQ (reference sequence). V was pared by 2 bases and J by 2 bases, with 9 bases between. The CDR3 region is CASSLMAGNYGYTF. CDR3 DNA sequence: TGTGCCAGCAGCTTAATGGCGGGCAACTATGGCTACACCTTC.

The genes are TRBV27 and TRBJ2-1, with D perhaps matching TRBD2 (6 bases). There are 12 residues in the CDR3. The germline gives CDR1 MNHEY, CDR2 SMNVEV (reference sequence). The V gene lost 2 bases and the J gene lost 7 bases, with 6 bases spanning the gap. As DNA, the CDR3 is TGTGCCAGCAGTTTAGCGGGGAATGAGCAGTTCTTC. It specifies CASSLAGNEQFF.